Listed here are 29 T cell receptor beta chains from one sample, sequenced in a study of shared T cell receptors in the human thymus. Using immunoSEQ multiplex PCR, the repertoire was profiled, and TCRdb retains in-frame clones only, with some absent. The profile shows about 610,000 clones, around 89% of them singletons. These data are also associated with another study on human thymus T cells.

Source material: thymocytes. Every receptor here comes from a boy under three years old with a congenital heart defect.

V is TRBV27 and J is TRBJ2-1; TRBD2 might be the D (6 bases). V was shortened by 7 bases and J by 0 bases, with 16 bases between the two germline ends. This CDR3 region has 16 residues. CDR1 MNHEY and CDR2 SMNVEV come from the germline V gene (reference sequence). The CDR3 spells CASTSSPGDSYNEQFF. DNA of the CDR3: TGTGCCAGCACCAGCAGTCCGGGAGACTCCTACAATGAGCAGTTCTTC.

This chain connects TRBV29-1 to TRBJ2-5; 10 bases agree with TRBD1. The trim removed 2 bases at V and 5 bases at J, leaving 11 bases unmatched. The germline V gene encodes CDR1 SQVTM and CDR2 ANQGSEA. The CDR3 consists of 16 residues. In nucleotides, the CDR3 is TGCAGCGTTGAAAGCGGGGACAGGGGTGTGGAGGAGACCCAGTACTTC. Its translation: CSVESGDRGVEETQYF.

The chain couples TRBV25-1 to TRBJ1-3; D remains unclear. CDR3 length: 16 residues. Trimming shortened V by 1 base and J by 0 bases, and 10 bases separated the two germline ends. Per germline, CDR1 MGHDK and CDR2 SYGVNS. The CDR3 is CASSEFGPDSGNTIYF. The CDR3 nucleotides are TGTGCCAGCAGTGAATTTGGGCCAGACTCTGGAAACACCATATATTTT.

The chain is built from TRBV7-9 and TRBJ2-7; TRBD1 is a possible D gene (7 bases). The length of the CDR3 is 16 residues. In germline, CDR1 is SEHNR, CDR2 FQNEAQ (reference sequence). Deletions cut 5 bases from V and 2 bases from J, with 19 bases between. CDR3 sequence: CASSLAGTVIPYEQYF. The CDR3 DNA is TGTGCCAGCAGCCTCGCGGGGACAGTGATCCCCTACGAGCAGTACTTC.

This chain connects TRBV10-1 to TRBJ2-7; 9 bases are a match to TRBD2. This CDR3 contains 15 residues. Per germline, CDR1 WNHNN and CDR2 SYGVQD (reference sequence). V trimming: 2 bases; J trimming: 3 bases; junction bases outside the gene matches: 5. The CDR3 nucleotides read TGCGCCAGCAGTGAGGGGGTAGCGGGAGACTACGAGCAGTACTTC. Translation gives CASSEGVAGDYEQYF.

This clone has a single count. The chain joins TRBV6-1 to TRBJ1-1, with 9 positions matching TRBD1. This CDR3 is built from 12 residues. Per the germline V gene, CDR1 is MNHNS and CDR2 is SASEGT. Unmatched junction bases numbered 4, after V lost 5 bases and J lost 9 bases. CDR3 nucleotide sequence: TGTGCCAGCAGTAGGACAGGGGTTAAAGCTTTCTTT. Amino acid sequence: CASSRTGVKAFF.

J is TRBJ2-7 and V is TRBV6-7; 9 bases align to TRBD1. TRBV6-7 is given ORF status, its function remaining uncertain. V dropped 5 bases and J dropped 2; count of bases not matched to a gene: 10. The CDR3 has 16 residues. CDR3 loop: CASSADNRGLPYEQYF. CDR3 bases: TGTGCCAGCAGTGCGGACAACAGGGGGCTACCCTACGAGCAGTACTTC.

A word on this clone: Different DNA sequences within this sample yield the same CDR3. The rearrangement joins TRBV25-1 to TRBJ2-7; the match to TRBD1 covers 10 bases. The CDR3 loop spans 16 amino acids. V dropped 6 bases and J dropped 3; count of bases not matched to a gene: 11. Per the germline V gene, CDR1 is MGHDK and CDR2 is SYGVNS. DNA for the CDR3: TGTGCCAGCAGAGCAAGGCGGGACAGGGGCTACTACGAGCAGTACTTC. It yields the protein CASRARRDRGYYEQYF.

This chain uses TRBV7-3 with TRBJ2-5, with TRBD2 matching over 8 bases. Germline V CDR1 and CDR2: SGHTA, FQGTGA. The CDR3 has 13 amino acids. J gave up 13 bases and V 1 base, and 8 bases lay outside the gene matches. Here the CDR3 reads CASSLNREGTRYF. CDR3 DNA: TGTGCCAGCAGCTTAAATCGGGAGGGAACGCGGTACTTC.

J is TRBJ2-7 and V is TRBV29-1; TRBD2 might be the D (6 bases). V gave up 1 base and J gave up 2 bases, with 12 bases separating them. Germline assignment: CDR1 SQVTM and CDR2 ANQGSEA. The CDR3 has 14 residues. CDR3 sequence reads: CSVEGRDGTYEQYF. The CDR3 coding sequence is TGCAGCGTTGAAGGGCGGGACGGGACCTACGAGCAGTACTTC.

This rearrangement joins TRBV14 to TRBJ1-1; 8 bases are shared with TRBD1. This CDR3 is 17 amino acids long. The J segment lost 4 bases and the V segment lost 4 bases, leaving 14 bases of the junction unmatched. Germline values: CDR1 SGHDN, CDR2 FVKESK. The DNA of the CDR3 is TGTGCCAGCAGCCCGGGGGTGACAGGGGATCTTCGCACTGAAGCTTTCTTT. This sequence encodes CASSPGVTGDLRTEAFF.

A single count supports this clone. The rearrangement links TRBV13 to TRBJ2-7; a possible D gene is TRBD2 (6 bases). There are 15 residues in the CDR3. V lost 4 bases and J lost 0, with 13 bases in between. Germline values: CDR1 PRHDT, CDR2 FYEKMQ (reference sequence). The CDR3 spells CASSSLSGSSYEQYF. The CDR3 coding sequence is TGTGCCAGCAGCTCCCTCTCCGGGAGCTCCTACGAGCAGTACTTC.

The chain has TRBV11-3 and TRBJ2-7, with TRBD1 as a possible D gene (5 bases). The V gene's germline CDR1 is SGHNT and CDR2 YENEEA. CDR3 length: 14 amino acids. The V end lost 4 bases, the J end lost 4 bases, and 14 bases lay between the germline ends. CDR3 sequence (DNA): TGTGCCAGCAGCTCCCCCGACAGCGAATACGAGCAGTACTTC. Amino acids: CASSSPDSEYEQYF.

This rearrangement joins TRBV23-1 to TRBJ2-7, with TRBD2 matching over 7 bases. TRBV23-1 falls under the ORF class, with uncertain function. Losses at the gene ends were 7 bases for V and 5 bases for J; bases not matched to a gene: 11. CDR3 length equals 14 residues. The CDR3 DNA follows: TGCGCCAGCACCCCTCGGACTAGTATTAACGAGCAGTACTTC. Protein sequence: CASTPRTSINEQYF.

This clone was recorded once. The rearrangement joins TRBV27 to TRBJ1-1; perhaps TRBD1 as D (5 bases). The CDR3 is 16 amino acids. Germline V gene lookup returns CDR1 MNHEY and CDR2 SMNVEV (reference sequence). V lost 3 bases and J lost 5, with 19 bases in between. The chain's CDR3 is CASSFKQGTHTTEAFF. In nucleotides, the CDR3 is TGTGCCAGCAGTTTCAAGCAGGGAACCCATACGACTGAAGCTTTCTTT.

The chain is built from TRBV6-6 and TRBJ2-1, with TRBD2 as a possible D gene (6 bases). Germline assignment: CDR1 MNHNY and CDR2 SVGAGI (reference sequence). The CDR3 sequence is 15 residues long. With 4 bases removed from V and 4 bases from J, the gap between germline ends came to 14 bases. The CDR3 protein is CASSFGGTGYNEQFF. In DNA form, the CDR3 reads TGTGCCAGCAGTTTCGGCGGGACCGGGTACAATGAGCAGTTCTTC.

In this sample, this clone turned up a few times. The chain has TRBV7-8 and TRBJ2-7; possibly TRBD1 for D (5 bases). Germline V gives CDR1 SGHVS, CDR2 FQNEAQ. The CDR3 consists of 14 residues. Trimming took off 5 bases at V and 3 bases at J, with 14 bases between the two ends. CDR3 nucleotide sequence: TGTGCCAGCAGCAGCGTGGGGCTAGGCTACGAGCAGTACTTC. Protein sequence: CASSSVGLGYEQYF.

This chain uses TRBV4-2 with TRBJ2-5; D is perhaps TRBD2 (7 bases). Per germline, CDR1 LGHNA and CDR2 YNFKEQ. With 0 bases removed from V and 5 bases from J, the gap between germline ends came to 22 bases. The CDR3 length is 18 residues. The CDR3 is CASSQDPWGGGSPETQYF. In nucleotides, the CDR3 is TGTGCCAGCAGCCAAGACCCCTGGGGGGGCGGGAGTCCGGAGACCCAGTACTTC.

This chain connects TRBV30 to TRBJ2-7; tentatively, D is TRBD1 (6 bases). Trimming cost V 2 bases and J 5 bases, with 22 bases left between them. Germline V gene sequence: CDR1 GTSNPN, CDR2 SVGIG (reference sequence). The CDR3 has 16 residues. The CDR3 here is CAWSLGDTKSGDEQYF. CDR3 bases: TGTGCCTGGAGTCTCGGGGACACCAAGTCCGGGGACGAGCAGTACTTC.

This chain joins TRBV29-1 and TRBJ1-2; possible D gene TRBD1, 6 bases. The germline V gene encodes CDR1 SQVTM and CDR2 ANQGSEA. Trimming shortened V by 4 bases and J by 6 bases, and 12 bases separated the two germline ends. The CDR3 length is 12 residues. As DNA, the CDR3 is TGCAGCGTTGGTCCGGGGGGCAATGGCTACACCTTC. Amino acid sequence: CSVGPGGNGYTF.

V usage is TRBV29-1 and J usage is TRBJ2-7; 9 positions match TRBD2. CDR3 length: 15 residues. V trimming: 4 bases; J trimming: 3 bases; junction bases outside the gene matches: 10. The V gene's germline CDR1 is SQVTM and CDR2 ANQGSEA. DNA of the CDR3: TGCAGCGTTGGGGCCCCACGCGGGGGGGTCTACGAGCAGTACTTC. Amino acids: CSVGAPRGGVYEQYF.

The CDR3 region has the DNA TGTGCCAGCAGTTTTAGACTAGATGCTAGGGACGAGCAGTACTTC. The encoded protein is CASSFRLDARDEQYF. The chain recombines TRBV27 with TRBJ2-5; D may be TRBD2 (6 bases). TRBJ2-7 matches the DNA end more closely, so the J call is doubtful. From germline, CDR1 is MNHEY and CDR2 SMNVEV (reference sequence). CDR3 length: 15 amino acids.

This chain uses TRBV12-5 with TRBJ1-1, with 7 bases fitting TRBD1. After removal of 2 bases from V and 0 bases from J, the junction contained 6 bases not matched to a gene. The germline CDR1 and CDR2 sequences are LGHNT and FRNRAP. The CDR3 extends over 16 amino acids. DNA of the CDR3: TGTGCTAGTGGTTTGCCAGGGACAGAGATGAACACTGAAGCTTTCTTT. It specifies CASGLPGTEMNTEAFF. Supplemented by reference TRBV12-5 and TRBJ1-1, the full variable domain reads DARVTQTPRHKVTEMGQEVTMRCQPILGHNTVFWYRQTMMQGLELLAYFRNRAPLDDSGMPKDRFSAEMPDATLATLKIQPSEPRDSAVYFCASGLPGTEMNTEAFFGQGTRLTVV.

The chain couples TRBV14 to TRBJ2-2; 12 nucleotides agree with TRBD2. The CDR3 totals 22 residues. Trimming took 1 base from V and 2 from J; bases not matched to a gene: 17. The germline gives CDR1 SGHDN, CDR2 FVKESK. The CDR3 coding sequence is TGTGCCAGCAGCCAAGGTTTGGCTAGCGGGAGGGCCCCCTTCCCCAACACCGGGGAGCTGTTTTTT. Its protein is CASSQGLASGRAPFPNTGELFF.

The CDR3 spells CASSSGLGDNEQYF. CDR3 nucleotide sequence: TGTGCCAGCAGCTCAGGACTAGGGGACAACGAGCAGTACTTC. The J gene is TRBJ2-7, the V gene TRBV5-4, with TRBD2 as a possible D gene (7 bases). V was clipped by 3 bases and J by 5 bases, with 15 bases between them. The germline V gene encodes CDR1 SGHNT and CDR2 YYREEE (reference sequence). There are 14 residues in the CDR3.

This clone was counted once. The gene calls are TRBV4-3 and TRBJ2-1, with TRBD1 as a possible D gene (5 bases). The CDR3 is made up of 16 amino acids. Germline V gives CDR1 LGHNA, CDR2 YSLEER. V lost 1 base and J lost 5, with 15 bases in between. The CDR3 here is CASSQAWWGGHNEQFF. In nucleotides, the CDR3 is TGCGCCAGCAGCCAAGCTTGGTGGGGCGGCCACAATGAGCAGTTCTTC.

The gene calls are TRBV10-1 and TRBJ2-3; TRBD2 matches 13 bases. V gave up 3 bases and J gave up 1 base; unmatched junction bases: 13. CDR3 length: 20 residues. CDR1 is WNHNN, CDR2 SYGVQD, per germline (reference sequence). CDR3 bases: TGCGCCAGCAGTGACTCTATGGGACTAGCGGGAACCTCCGGCACAGATACGCAGTATTTT. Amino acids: CASSDSMGLAGTSGTDTQYF.

The CDR3 is CASGNGTVYSNQPQHF. The CDR3 DNA is TGTGCTAGTGGTAATGGGACAGTCTATAGCAATCAGCCCCAGCATTTT. This chain joins TRBV12-5 and TRBJ1-5, with 7 positions matching TRBD1. The trim removed 5 bases at V and 0 bases at J, leaving 7 bases unmatched. This CDR3 has 16 amino acids. The germline CDR1 and CDR2 sequences are LGHNT and FRNRAP.

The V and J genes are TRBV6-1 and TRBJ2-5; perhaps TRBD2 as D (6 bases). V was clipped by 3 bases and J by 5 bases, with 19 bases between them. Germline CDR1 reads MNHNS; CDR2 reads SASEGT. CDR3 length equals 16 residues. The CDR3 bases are TGTGCCAGCAGTGAGGAGTTTCGGGAGTCTCGGGAGACCCAGTACTTC. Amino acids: CASSEEFRESRETQYF.